These 30 T cell receptor beta chains came from one sample sequenced in a study of T cell responses to AZD1222 COVID-19 vaccine. Sequencing used immunoSEQ multiplex PCR; TCRdb keeps in-frame clones, though not all of them. Seen here are tens of thousands of clones, nearly 90% observed once, and the top ten hold approximately 21%. This specimen consisted of peripheral blood, obtained on day 0 of AZD1222 vaccination. The receptors were gathered from an adult in good health.

There are a few counts of this clone. The CDR3 loop is CASSFGLTLNYGYTF. The CDR3 DNA is TGCGCCAGCAGCTTTGGACTAACGCTTAACTATGGCTACACCTTC. The chain combines TRBV5-1 with TRBJ1-2; no clear D gene. This CDR3 has 15 amino acids. Trimming removed 2 bases at V and 1 base at J, with 12 bases between. The germline V gene encodes CDR1 SGHRS and CDR2 YFSETQ.

The chain couples TRBV4-2 to TRBJ1-4, with D perhaps matching TRBD1 (6 bases). CDR3 size: 15 residues. The ends were cut back, 1 base at V and 5 bases at J, with 11 bases in the middle. Germline V gene lookup returns CDR1 LGHNA and CDR2 YNFKEQ. CDR3 DNA: TGTGCCAGCAGCCAAGGGACAGACTTAAATGAAAAACTGTTTTTT. Amino acid sequence: CASSQGTDLNEKLFF.

The table lists this clone with a few counts. This chain joins TRBV28 and TRBJ1-5; 11 positions match TRBD1. Germline CDR1 and CDR2: MDHEN and SYDVKM. Trimming removed 7 bases from V and 3 bases from J; junction bases left unmatched: 11. This CDR3 has 17 residues. The CDR3 nucleotides read TGTGCCAGCACCGAAGCCGGGACAGGGGGTAACAATCAGCCCCAGCATTTT. This sequence encodes CASTEAGTGGNNQPQHF.

The rearrangement uses TRBV7-9 and TRBJ2-1; the D is unclear. Trimming pared 1 base from V and 2 bases from J, leaving 18 bases between. CDR3 length: 18 amino acids. Germline values: CDR1 SEHNR, CDR2 FQNEAQ (reference sequence). The CDR3 DNA follows: TGTGCCAGCAGCTTAGGATTGGGGTCAGCTCCGACCTACAATGAGCAGTTCTTC. This codes for CASSLGLGSAPTYNEQFF.

The CDR3, as DNA: TGTGCCAGCGGGACAGGGGAGTTATTCGAAAAACTGTTTTTT. Translating gives CASGTGELFEKLFF. The rearrangement links TRBV6-5 to TRBJ1-4; 10 bases fit TRBD1. V trimming: 8 bases; J trimming: 8 bases; junction bases outside the gene matches: 8. This CDR3 has 14 residues. CDR1 and CDR2 from the germline V gene are MNHEY and SVGAGI.

Comments on this clone: This sample also contains other DNA sequences that code for the same CDR3. J is TRBJ2-7 and V is TRBV18; a weak D match, TRBD2 (5 bases). Germline V gene lookup returns CDR1 KGHSH and CDR2 LQKENI. CDR3 length: 13 amino acids. The V gene lost 0 bases and the J gene lost 3 bases, with 6 bases spanning the gap. The CDR3 reads CASSPPGSYEQYF. The CDR3, as DNA: TGTGCCAGCTCACCACCGGGGAGCTACGAGCAGTACTTC.

This chain connects TRBV19 to TRBJ2-6; possibly TRBD1 for D (5 bases). Per germline, CDR1 LNHDA and CDR2 SQIVND (reference sequence). This CDR3 has 16 amino acids. The V end was cut by 3 bases, the J end by 1 base, with 10 bases between. The CDR3 reads CASSMPGRSGANVLTF. The CDR3 nucleotides read TGTGCCAGTAGTATGCCAGGGCGATCTGGGGCCAACGTCCTGACTTTC.

Remarks on this clone: Other DNA sequences from this sample encode an identical CDR3 as well. V is TRBV15 and J is TRBJ2-2; tentatively, D is TRBD2 (5 bases). Germline V gene data show CDR1 as LNHNV and CDR2 as YYDKDF (reference sequence). With 1 base removed from V and 6 bases from J, the gap between germline ends came to 6 bases. The CDR3 runs to 13 residues. CDR3 coding DNA: TGTGCCACCAGCAGAGTCGGGGCCGGGGAGCTGTTTTTT. It is translated as CATSRVGAGELFF.

J is TRBJ1-3 and V is TRBV7-2, with 9 bases lining up with TRBD1. J gave up 0 bases and V 5 bases, and 8 bases lay outside the gene matches. The length of the CDR3 is 17 residues. The germline V gene has CDR1 SGHTA and CDR2 FQGNSA. This CDR3 is CASSPGTGTYSGNTIYF. The CDR3 DNA follows: TGTGCCAGCAGCCCCGGGACAGGGACTTACTCTGGAAACACCATATATTTT.

This chain connects TRBV12-3 or TRBV12-4 to TRBJ1-1; 7 bases line up with TRBD1. The V gene end was trimmed by 6 bases and the J gene end by 9 bases; junction bases not matched to a gene: 10. The CDR3 sequence is 13 residues long. The DNA of the CDR3 is TGTGCCAGCAGAAGGGGCTCGACAGGGAAAGCTTTCTTT. It yields the protein CASRRGSTGKAFF.

This sequence joins TRBV5-1 and TRBJ2-7; D gene uncertain. The length of the CDR3 is 14 residues. Germline assignment: CDR1 SGHRS and CDR2 YFSETQ. The V end was cut by 1 base, the J end by 0 bases, with 8 bases between. CDR3 DNA sequence: TGCGCCAGCAGCTTGTTAGGACCCTCCTACGAGCAGTACTTC. Its protein product is CASSLLGPSYEQYF. The variable domain in full, completed from reference TRBV5-1 and TRBJ2-7, reads KAGVTQTPRYLIKTRGQQVTLSCSPISGHRSVSWYQQTPGQGLQFLFEYFSETQRNKGNFPGRFSGRQFSNSRSEMNVSTLELGDSALYLCASSLLGPSYEQYFGPGTRLTVT.

This clone occurred once. The chain employs TRBV7-2 and TRBJ1-3; 9 bases are a match to TRBD1. The V gene's germline CDR1 is SGHTA and CDR2 FQGNSA. Losses at the gene ends were 4 bases for V and 2 bases for J; bases not matched to a gene: 3. The CDR3 has 15 residues. The CDR3 protein is CASSSTGGPGNTIYF. For the CDR3, the DNA is TGTGCCAGCAGCTCGACAGGGGGACCTGGAAACACCATATATTTT. Using reference TRBV7-2 and TRBJ1-3 for the parts outside the CDR3, the full variable domain is GAGVSQSPSNKVTEKGKDVELRCDPISGHTALYWYRQSLGQGLEFLIYFQGNSAPDKSGLPSDRFSAERTGGSVSTLTIQRTQQEDSAVYLCASSSTGGPGNTIYFGEGSWLTVV.

CDR3 residues: CASSPRLALTYEQYF. The DNA for the CDR3 is TGTGCCAGCTCACCCCGACTAGCGTTAACCTACGAGCAGTACTTC. J is TRBJ2-7 and V is TRBV18; 8 bases fit TRBD2. This CDR3 region has 15 residues. Germline CDR1 is KGHSH and CDR2 is LQKENI. V trimming: 3 bases; J trimming: 2 bases; junction bases outside the gene matches: 6.

The gene calls are TRBV3-1 (or the pseudogene TRBV3-2) and TRBJ1-4; D not certain. Looked up from germline, CDR1 is LGHDT and CDR2 is YNNKEL (reference sequence). The CDR3 has 12 amino acids. V was trimmed by 4 bases and J by 8 bases, leaving 8 bases between them. CDR3 in amino acids: CASSPRSEKLFF. CDR3 in DNA: TGTGCCAGCAGCCCACGAAGCGAAAAACTGTTTTTT.

This chain links TRBV6-5 with TRBJ2-7; D is unresolved. Germline V gives CDR1 MNHEY, CDR2 SVGAGI. This CDR3 has 11 amino acids. The V and J ends lost 6 bases and 7 bases respectively, with 10 bases between them. For the CDR3, the DNA is TGTGCCAGCAGCCTCGGTGGGGAGCAGTACTTC. Protein product: CASSLGGEQYF.

This clone was picked up a small number of times. The chain couples TRBV6-5 to TRBJ1-5; D gene ambiguous. V was cut by 3 bases and J by 6 bases, with 18 bases left in between. The CDR3 length is 16 residues. Germline assignment: CDR1 MNHEY and CDR2 SVGAGI. CDR3 coding DNA: TGTGCCAGCAGTTATGTGGGGTCCCCGGAGACTCAGCCCCAGCATTTT. The encoded protein is CASSYVGSPETQPQHF.

This sequence joins TRBV7-3 and TRBJ2-3, with D possibly TRBD2 on 7 matching bases. This CDR3 spans 15 amino acids. Trimming removed 5 bases at V and 5 bases at J, with 17 bases between. Germline values: CDR1 SGHTA, CDR2 FQGTGA. The CDR3 nucleotides are TGTGCCAGCAGCCTCGGGGCGGGGGCAGGAGATACGCAGTATTTT. Residues: CASSLGAGAGDTQYF. Full variable domain (missing parts from reference TRBV7-3 and TRBJ2-3): GAGVSQTPSNKVTEKGKYVELRCDPISGHTALYWYRQSLGQGPEFLIYFQGTGAADDSGLPNDRFFAVRPEGSVSTLKIQRTERGDSAVYLCASSLGAGAGDTQYFGPGTRLTVL.

This sequence joins TRBV3-1 (or the pseudogene TRBV3-2) and TRBJ1-1, with D unclear. From germline, CDR1 is LGHDT and CDR2 YNNKEL (reference sequence). V lost 2 bases, J lost 3 bases, and 13 bases lay in between. The CDR3 runs to 15 residues. In nucleotides, the CDR3 is TGTGCCAGCAGCCAAACGCCTCTTTTGCACACTGAAGCTTTCTTT. This sequence encodes CASSQTPLLHTEAFF.

The chain is built from TRBV9 and TRBJ2-6, with D unclear. This CDR3 spans 15 amino acids. V lost 4 bases and J lost 0, with 8 bases in between. Germline V CDR1 and CDR2: SGDLS, YYNGEE. CDR3 sequence reads: CASSPMGSGANVLTF. The CDR3 coding sequence is TGTGCCAGCAGCCCTATGGGCTCTGGGGCCAACGTCCTGACTTTC.

The V and J genes are TRBV19 and TRBJ1-6; D is unresolved. Germline-derived CDR1 and CDR2 are LNHDA and SQIVND (reference sequence). V was clipped by 6 bases and J by 7 bases, with 10 bases between them. The CDR3 sequence is 13 residues long. CDR3 coding DNA: TGTGCCAGTAGACACAGATCAAATTCACCCCTCCACTTT. It translates to CASRHRSNSPLHF.

A few counts support this clone. V is TRBV5-5 and J is TRBJ2-7, with D perhaps assigned TRBD1 or TRBD2 (5 bases each). Germline CDR1 is SGHKS and CDR2 is YYEKEE (reference sequence). This CDR3 region has 13 residues. The germline V and J ends were trimmed by 1 base and 5 bases, with 10 bases remaining between them. CDR3 sequence reads: CASSLWGPHEQYF. CDR3 DNA sequence: TGTGCCAGCAGCTTGTGGGGACCCCACGAGCAGTACTTC.

The chain has TRBV5-4 and TRBJ1-2, with 8 bases identical to TRBD1. The CDR3 is 18 residues long. Germline assignment: CDR1 SGHNT and CDR2 YYREEE (reference sequence). The junction had 15 bases not matched to a gene; V was cut back by 3 bases and J by 2 bases. The CDR3, as DNA: TGTGCCAGCAGCTCGTCGGCCTCGGGGACAGGCCCGAACTATGGCTACACCTTC. This codes for CASSSSASGTGPNYGYTF.

The chain combines TRBV5-4 with TRBJ2-3; 15 nucleotides match TRBD2. The V gene's germline CDR1 is SGHNT and CDR2 YYREEE (reference sequence). V lost 3 bases to trimming and J lost 5 bases; unmatched junction nucleotides: 4. The CDR3 spans 16 residues. This CDR3 reads CASSSGTSGGIDTQYF. CDR3 bases: TGTGCCAGCAGCTCCGGGACTAGCGGGGGGATAGATACGCAGTATTTT. The full variable domain, with the rest looked up from reference TRBV5-4 and TRBJ2-3, is ETGVTQSPTHLIKTRGQQVTLRCSSQSGHNTVSWYQQALGQGPQFIFQYYREEENGRGNFPPRFSGLQFPNYSSELNVNALELDDSALYLCASSSGTSGGIDTQYFGPGTRLTVL.

The chain carries TRBV7-2 and TRBJ1-3, with D perhaps matching TRBD1 (6 bases). There are 14 residues in the CDR3. V gave up 3 bases and J gave up 4 bases, with 10 bases separating them. Germline values: CDR1 SGHTA, CDR2 FQGNSA. The DNA of the CDR3 is TGTGCCAGCAGCTTCGCGGGGGCGGGAAACACCATATATTTT. Translating it yields CASSFAGAGNTIYF. Using reference TRBV7-2 and TRBJ1-3 for the parts outside the CDR3, the full variable domain is GAGVSQSPSNKVTEKGKDVELRCDPISGHTALYWYRQSLGQGLEFLIYFQGNSAPDKSGLPSDRFSAERTGGSVSTLTIQRTQQEDSAVYLCASSFAGAGNTIYFGEGSWLTVV.

This rearrangement joins TRBV19 to TRBJ2-5; no clear D gene. The germline V and J ends were trimmed by 5 bases and 5 bases, with 12 bases remaining between them. Germline-derived CDR1 and CDR2 are LNHDA and SQIVND (reference sequence). The CDR3 runs to 13 residues. The CDR3 nucleotides read TGTGCCAGTAGTTCGCGGCCCAGGGAGACCCAGTACTTC. As protein: CASSSRPRETQYF.

The V gene is TRBV28, the J gene TRBJ1-5; D is uncertain. The CDR3 has 14 amino acids. V was cut by 6 bases and J by 10 bases, with 19 bases left in between. The V gene's germline CDR1 is MDHEN and CDR2 SYDVKM. DNA of the CDR3: TGTGCCAGCAGGAAATCGGTGACGGGCCGTCCCCAGCATTTT. It translates to CASRKSVTGRPQHF.

J is TRBJ2-7 and V is TRBV12-3 or TRBV12-4, with no clear D. The CDR3 has 13 amino acids. The ends were cut back, 6 bases at V and 3 bases at J, with 12 bases in the middle. The CDR3 nucleotides read TGTGCCAGCAGCGCCCTCTTCTACTACGAGCAGTACTTC. Amino acid sequence: CASSALFYYEQYF.

V is TRBV9 and J is TRBJ2-2; 7 bases line up with TRBD2. The CDR3 extends over 16 amino acids. With V trimmed by 4 bases and J by 5 bases, 11 bases remained unmatched. CDR1 and CDR2 from the germline V gene are SGDLS and YYNGEE. The CDR3 protein is CASSPQGGSATGELFF. Here the CDR3 DNA reads TGTGCCAGCAGCCCCCAGGGCGGGAGCGCAACCGGGGAGCTGTTTTTT.

The chain carries TRBV6-1 and TRBJ1-3; a possible D gene is TRBD1 (6 bases). This CDR3 is built from 13 residues. Germline lookup yields CDR1 MNHNS and CDR2 SASEGT. Trimming removed 2 bases at V and 8 bases at J, with 10 bases between. The CDR3 DNA sequence: TGTGCCAGCAGTGAAATTGAGGGGGACACCATATATTTT. It translates to CASSEIEGDTIYF.

V gene TRBV7-2 combines with J gene TRBJ2-3; weak D call: TRBD1 (6 bases). This CDR3 has 16 amino acids. Germline assignment: CDR1 SGHTA and CDR2 FQGNSA. V shed 5 bases and J shed 5 bases, with 20 bases lying between them. Here the CDR3 reads CASSRSDRLSGDTQYF. The CDR3 region has the DNA TGTGCCAGCAGCCGTTCTGACAGGTTAAGCGGAGATACGCAGTATTTT.